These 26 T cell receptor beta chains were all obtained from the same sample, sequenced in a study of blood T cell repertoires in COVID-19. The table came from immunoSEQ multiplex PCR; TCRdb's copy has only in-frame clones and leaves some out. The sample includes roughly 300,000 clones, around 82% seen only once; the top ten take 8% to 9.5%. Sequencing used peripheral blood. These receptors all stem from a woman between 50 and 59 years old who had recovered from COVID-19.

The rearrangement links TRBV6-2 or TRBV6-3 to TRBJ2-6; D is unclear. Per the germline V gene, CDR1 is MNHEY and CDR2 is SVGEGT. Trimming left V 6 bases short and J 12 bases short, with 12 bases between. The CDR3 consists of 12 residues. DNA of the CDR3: TGTGCCAGCAGCCCTCCCGCTATCGTCCTGACTTTC. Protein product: CASSPPAIVLTF.

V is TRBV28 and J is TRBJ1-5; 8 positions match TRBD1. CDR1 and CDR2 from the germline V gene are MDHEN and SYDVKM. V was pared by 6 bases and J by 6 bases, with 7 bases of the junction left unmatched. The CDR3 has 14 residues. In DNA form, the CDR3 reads TGTGCCAGCAGGAGACAGGGGTTGGGTCAGCCCCAGCATTTT. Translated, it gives CASRRQGLGQPQHF. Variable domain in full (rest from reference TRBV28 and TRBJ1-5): DVKVTQSSRYLVKRTGEKVFLECVQDMDHENMFWYRQDPGLGLRLIYFSYDVKMKEKGDIPEGYSVSREKKERFSLILESASTNQTSMYLCASRRQGLGQPQHFGDGTRLSIL.

CDR3 nucleotide sequence: TGTGCCAGCATCCCGACAGGGGAATTTTCTAACTATGGCTACACCTTC. This codes for CASIPTGEFSNYGYTF. This chain connects TRBV28 to TRBJ1-2; 8 nucleotides align to TRBD1. V lost 7 bases and J lost 0; bases outside the gene matches: 10. The CDR3 totals 16 residues. Germline V CDR1 and CDR2: MDHEN, SYDVKM.

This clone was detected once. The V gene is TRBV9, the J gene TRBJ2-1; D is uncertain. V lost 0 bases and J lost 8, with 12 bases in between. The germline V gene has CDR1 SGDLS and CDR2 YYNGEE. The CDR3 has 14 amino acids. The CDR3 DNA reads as TGTGCCAGCAGCGTAGCTCCTTGGCAGGATGAGCAGTTCTTC. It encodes CASSVAPWQDEQFF.

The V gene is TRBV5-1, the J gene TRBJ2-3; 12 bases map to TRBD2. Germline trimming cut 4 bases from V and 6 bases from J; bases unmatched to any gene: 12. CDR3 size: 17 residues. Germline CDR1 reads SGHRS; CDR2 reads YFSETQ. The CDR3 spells CASSRATSGGLVDTQYF. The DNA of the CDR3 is TGCGCCAGCAGCAGAGCGACTAGCGGGGGCCTAGTGGATACGCAGTATTTT.

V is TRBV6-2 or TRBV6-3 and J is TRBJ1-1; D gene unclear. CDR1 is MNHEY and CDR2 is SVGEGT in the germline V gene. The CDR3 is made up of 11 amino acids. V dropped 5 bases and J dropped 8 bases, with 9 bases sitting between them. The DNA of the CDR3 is TGTGCCAGCAGTCGGAGGGAGGAAGCTTTCTTT. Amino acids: CASSRREEAFF.

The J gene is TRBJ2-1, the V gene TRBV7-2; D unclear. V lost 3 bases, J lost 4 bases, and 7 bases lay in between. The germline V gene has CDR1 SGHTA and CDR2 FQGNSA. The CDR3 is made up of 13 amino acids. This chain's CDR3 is CASSLGLYNEQFF. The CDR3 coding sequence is TGTGCCAGCAGCTTGGGCCTTTACAATGAGCAGTTCTTC.

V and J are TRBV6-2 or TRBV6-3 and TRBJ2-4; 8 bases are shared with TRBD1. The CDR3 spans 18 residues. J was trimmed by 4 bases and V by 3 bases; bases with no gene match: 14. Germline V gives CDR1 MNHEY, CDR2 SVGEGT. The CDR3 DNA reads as TGTGCCAGCAGTTATAGCAGGGGGCAAAGCAACCTTAAAAACATTCAGTACTTC. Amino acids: CASSYSRGQSNLKNIQYF.

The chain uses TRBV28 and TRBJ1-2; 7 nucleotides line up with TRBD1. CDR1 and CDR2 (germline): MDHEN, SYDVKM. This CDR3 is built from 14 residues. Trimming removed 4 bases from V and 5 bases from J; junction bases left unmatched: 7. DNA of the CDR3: TGTGCCAGCAGTTCACCTGGGACAGCTTATGGCTACACCTTC. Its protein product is CASSSPGTAYGYTF.

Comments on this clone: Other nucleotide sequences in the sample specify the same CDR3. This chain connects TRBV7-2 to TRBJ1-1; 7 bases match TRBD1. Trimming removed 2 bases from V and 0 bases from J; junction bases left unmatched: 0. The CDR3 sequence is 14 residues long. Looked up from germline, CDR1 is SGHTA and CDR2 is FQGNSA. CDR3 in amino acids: CASSLRGLNTEAFF. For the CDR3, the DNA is TGTGCCAGCAGCTTAAGGGGGCTGAACACTGAAGCTTTCTTT.

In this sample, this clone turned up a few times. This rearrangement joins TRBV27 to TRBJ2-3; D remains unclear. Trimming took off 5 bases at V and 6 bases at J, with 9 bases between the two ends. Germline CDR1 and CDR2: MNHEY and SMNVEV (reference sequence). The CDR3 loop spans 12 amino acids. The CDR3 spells CASSTPGDTQYF. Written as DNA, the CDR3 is TGTGCCAGCAGTACCCCCGGGGATACGCAGTATTTT.

The chain's CDR3 is CASSPGQGATLPYEQYF. DNA for the CDR3: TGTGCCAGCTCGCCGGGACAGGGGGCGACTCTACCCTACGAGCAGTACTTC. The chain joins TRBV18 to TRBJ2-7; 12 bases align to TRBD1. The CDR3 runs 17 residues. Germline V gene sequence: CDR1 KGHSH, CDR2 LQKENI. J lost 2 bases, V lost 6 bases, and 11 bases had no gene match.

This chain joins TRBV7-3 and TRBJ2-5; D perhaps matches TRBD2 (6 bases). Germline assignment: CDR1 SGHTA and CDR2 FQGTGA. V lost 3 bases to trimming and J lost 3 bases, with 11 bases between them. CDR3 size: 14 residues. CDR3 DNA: TGTGCCAGCAGCTTTGGGGGGTCCAAAGAGACCCAGTACTTC. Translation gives CASSFGGSKETQYF.

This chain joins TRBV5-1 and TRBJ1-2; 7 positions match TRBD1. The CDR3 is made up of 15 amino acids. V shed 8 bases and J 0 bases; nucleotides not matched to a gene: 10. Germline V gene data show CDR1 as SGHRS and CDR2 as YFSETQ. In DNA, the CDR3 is TGCGCCAGTAACGTGGACAGGACCGCTAACTATGGCTACACCTTC. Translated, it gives CASNVDRTANYGYTF.

As DNA, the CDR3 is TGTGCCAGCAGTTTGGGCCTCGGACAGGGGTGGGAGCAGTACTTC. It codes for CASSLGLGQGWEQYF. The gene calls are TRBV27 and TRBJ2-7; 9 bases agree with TRBD1. Losses at the gene ends were 3 bases for V and 7 bases for J; bases not matched to a gene: 10. Germline V gene sequence: CDR1 MNHEY, CDR2 SMNVEV (reference sequence). This CDR3 region has 15 residues.

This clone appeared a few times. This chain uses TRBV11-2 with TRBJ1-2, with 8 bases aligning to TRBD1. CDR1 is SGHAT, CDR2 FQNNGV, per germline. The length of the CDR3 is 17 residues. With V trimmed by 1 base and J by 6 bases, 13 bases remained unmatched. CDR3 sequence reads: CASSLVGPTGGRDGYTF. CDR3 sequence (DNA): TGTGCCAGCAGCTTAGTTGGGCCCACAGGGGGAAGAGATGGCTACACCTTC. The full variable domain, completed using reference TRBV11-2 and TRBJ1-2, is EAGVAQSPRYKIIEKRQSVAFWCNPISGHATLYWYQQILGQGPKLLIQFQNNGVVDDSQLPKDRFSAERLKGVDSTLKIQPAKLEDSAVYLCASSLVGPTGGRDGYTFGSGTRLTVV.

Here the CDR3 reads CASSKVSAGRLLYEQYF. The DNA for the CDR3 is TGTGCCAGCAGCAAAGTATCGGCAGGGCGGTTGTTATACGAGCAGTACTTC. The chain joins TRBV21-1 to TRBJ2-7; the table's TRBD1 call for D was not verified on the DNA. TRBV21-1 is deemed a pseudogene. The CDR3 sequence is 17 residues long.

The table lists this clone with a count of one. In DNA, the CDR3 is TGTGCCAGTCTTTCGGTTGTGAGTAATACGCAGTATTTT. Its protein is CASLSVVSNTQYF. The V call is TRBV28, the J call TRBJ2-3; D remains unclear. From germline, CDR1 is MDHEN and CDR2 SYDVKM. The CDR3 runs 13 residues. V gave up 9 bases and J gave up 7 bases, with 17 bases separating them.

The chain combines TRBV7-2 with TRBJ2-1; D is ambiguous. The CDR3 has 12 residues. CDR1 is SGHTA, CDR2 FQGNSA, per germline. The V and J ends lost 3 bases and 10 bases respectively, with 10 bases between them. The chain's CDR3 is CASSFSETEQFF. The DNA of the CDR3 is TGTGCCAGCAGCTTTTCAGAAACCGAGCAGTTCTTC.

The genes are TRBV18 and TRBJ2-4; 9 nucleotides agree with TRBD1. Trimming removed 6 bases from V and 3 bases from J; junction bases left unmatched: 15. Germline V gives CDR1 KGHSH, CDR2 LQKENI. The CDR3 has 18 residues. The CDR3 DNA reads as TGTGCCAGCTCCCCCGGGACAGGGAGCGGGTCGGGCAAAAACATTCAGTACTTC. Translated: CASSPGTGSGSGKNIQYF.

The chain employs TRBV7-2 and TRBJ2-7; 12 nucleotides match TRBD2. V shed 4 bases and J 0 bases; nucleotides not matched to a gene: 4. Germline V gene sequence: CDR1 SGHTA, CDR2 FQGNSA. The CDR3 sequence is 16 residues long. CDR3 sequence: CASSSRLAGASYEQYF. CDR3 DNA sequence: TGTGCCAGCAGCTCACGACTAGCGGGGGCCTCCTACGAGCAGTACTTC.

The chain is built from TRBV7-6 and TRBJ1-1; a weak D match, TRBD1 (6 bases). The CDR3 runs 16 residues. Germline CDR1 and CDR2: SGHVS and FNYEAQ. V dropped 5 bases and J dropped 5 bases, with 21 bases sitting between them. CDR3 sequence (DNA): TGTGCCAGCAGCAGAATCCCGGGGGGGGCTGGAACTGAAGCTTTCTTT. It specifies CASSRIPGGAGTEAFF.

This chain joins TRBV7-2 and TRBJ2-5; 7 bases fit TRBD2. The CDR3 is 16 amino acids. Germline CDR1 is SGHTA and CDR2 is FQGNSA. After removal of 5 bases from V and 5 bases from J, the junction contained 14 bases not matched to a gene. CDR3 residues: CASSPIRSGKGETQYF. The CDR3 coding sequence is TGTGCCAGCAGCCCTATCCGAAGCGGGAAGGGGGAGACCCAGTACTTC. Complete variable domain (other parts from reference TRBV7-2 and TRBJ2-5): GAGVSQSPSNKVTEKGKDVELRCDPISGHTALYWYRQSLGQGLEFLIYFQGNSAPDKSGLPSDRFSAERTGGSVSTLTIQRTQQEDSAVYLCASSPIRSGKGETQYFGPGTRLLVL.

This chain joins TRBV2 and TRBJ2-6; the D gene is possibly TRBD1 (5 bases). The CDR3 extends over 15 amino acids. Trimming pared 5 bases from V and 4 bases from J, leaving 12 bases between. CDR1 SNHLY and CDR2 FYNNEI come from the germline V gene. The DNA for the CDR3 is TGTGCCAGCAGTTTACAGGTCCCCGGGGCCAACGTCCTGACTTTC. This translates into CASSLQVPGANVLTF.

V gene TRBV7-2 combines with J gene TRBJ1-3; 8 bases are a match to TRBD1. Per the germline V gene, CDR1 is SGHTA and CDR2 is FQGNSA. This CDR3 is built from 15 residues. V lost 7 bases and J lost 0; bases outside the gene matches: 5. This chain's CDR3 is CASTSGTGSGNTIYF. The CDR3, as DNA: TGTGCCAGCACTTCCGGGACAGGCTCTGGAAACACCATATATTTT. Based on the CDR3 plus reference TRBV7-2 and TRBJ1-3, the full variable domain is GAGVSQSPSNKVTEKGKDVELRCDPISGHTALYWYRQSLGQGLEFLIYFQGNSAPDKSGLPSDRFSAERTGGSVSTLTIQRTQQEDSAVYLCASTSGTGSGNTIYFGEGSWLTVV.

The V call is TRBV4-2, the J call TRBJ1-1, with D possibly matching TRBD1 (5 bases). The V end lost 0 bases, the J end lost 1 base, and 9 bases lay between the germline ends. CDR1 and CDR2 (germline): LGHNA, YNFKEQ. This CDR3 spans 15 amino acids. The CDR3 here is CASSQDQQANTEAFF. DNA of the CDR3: TGTGCCAGCAGCCAAGATCAACAGGCGAACACTGAAGCTTTCTTT.